This T cell receptor beta chain is drawn from a study of cytomegalovirus exposure and HLA in healthy donors. Study information: An early release of data contained around 80 million unique TCRs, which came from HLA-typed donors.

The study ran its PCR with 60 Vbeta and 13 Jbeta primers. Methods used by the authors: Later, an analysis found about 83 million unique TCR beta chains, and approximately 10 million of these were shared. Data came from immunoSEQ multiplex PCR; TCRdb stores just in-frame clones and leaves some out. Clone size and the V and J calls come from that table; the DNA yielded D and trimming. The sample holds 150,000 to 200,000 clones, roughly 76% seen once. Germline V CDR1 and CDR2: MRHNA, SNTAGT. This CDR3 has 16 amino acids. J gave up 0 bases and V 0 bases, and 3 bases lay outside the gene matches. The receptor was isolated from a woman younger than 35 in good health and CMV-seropositive. Sequenced input: PBMCs. The rearrangement links TRBV6-4 to TRBJ2-3; 7 nucleotides line up with TRBD1. This CDR3 reads CASSDSGTASTDTQYF. The CDR3 DNA sequence: TGTGCCAGCAGTGACTCGGGGACAGCTAGCACAGATACGCAGTATTTT.